This T cell receptor beta chain emerged from a study of cytomegalovirus exposure and HLA in healthy donors. Study-level results: What a later analysis showed was that several of the most significant clusters appeared linked to common viral pathogens. Later analysis indicated greater clonal expansion among HLA-associated TCR beta chains than among equally common other chains. Despite most TCR sequences being rare, some public TCRs occurred in many donors.

PCR used 60 Vbeta primers and 13 Jbeta primers. Generated by immunoSEQ multiplex PCR, the TCRdb table keeps only in-frame clones and is missing some. The sample shows roughly 130,000 clones, about 80% of them seen only once. On this clone itself: Its antigen is unidentified.

This CDR3 is built from 15 residues. CDR1 GTSNPN and CDR2 SVGIG come from the germline V gene (reference sequence). V was pared by 4 bases and J by 4 bases, with 8 bases of the junction left unmatched. The chain links TRBV30 to TRBJ2-1; 9 nucleotides line up with TRBD2. The TCR sequence derives from a man between 40 and 49 years old in good health and CMV-seronegative. Sequenced: PBMCs. The CDR3 sequence: CAWTQQAGGYNEQFF. CDR3 DNA: TGTGCCTGGACCCAGCAAGCGGGGGGATACAATGAGCAGTTCTTC.